The following is a T cell receptor (beta chain) sequence with its context. This clone was counted only a few times. Which antigen it targets is not known. One base away there is no much larger clone; base qualities are not given. To identify antigen-specific CD4+ T cell clonotypes by their expansion, the ViraFEST assay first stimulated PBMC with viral peptide pools and then applied TCR sequencing. After approximately 11 days of culture, CD4+ T cells were isolated with the EasySep CD4+ T cell isolation kit. Two doses of either the BNT162b2 or the mRNA-1273 mRNA SARS-CoV-2 vaccine were administered to participants. Healthy vaccine recipients had no prior SARS-CoV-2 infection, confirmed by negative nucleocapsid antibodies before and after vaccination. Two million PBMC per well were cultured with 9 to 10 ug/ml peptides in IMDM containing 5% human AB serum, around 10 IU/ml IL-2 and gentamicin. On days 3 and 7, half of the culture medium was replaced with fresh IL-2-containing medium. Each peptide stimulation condition was cultured in triplicate wells unless otherwise noted. PBMC were separated from whole blood using Ficoll-Paque Plus gradient centrifugation and were then either cryopreserved at -140C or used fresh. The overlapping peptide pools covered the spike proteins of SARS-CoV-2 as well as those of the common cold coronaviruses HCoV-NL63, HCoV-OC43 and HCoV-229E. Genomic DNA was extracted from cultured CD4+ T cells with the QIAamp micro DNA kit.

V was cut back by 4 bases and J by 1 base, leaving a gap of 41 bases between them. Looking up the germline V gene yields CDR1 SGHRS and CDR2 YFSETQ. There are 24 amino acids in the CDR3, from cysteine to phenylalanine inclusive. The entry retains the CDR3 DNA only, 72 bases that are in frame from base 1. The data derive from a study of vaccination effects on CD4 cells after COVID-19 (dated by TCRdb to between 2021 and 2023). Some background on the complete study: Across the study, the median time from the second dose to post-vaccine sampling was 72 days (range 14 to 241). Cultures from other donors in the study were sequenced using the Oncomine TCR Beta short-read assay on an Illumina iSeq 100. The full study included some 10 COVID-19 convalescent patients and a few SARS-CoV-2-naive healthy vaccine recipients. In both COVID-19 convalescent patients and infection-naive vaccine recipients, the study compared SARS-CoV-2 spike-specific CD4+ TCR repertoires from before mRNA vaccination with those from after it.

Overall results and qualifications from the work: At late post-vaccination timepoints, both infection-induced and vaccine-induced clones showed marked clonal contraction, consistent with waning T cell responses. In healthy vaccine recipients, vaccine-induced clones were almost all SARS-CoV-2 mono-reactive, with only 1 of 255 cross-reactive with common cold coronaviruses. The study was limited by a small number of convalescent patients and lacked early post-infection timepoints.

Libraries were made using the immunoSEQ multiplex PCR assay. TCR beta CDR3 sequencing was performed on DNA from the cultured, isolated CD4+ T cells. The original methods were these. Non-productive TCR sequences were removed and reads were trimmed to the CDR3 region, keeping CDR3s of at least 7 amino acids. The MANAFEST web app was used to pick out antigen-specific clonotypes by comparing their expansion in peptide wells with that in reference cultures. For clones to be considered positive, expansion at FDR<0.05 versus reference and all other wells, an odds ratio above 5, and a frequency above 0.1% in two replicate wells were required. A clonotype was called cross-reactive if it was significantly expanded both in SARS-CoV-2 spike wells and in at least one common cold coronavirus spike condition. Using the stringdist R package, CDR3 similarity was measured by Levenshtein distance, and unrooted trees were constructed with ape in R 3.6.1. TCRdb provides this immuneACCESS table in a form limited to in-frame rearrangements. Some clones are lacking; in checked studies, under half of them reflect an unresolved V gene, and why the rest are absent is not known. From that table come the V and J calls and clone size; the DNA was used to work out D and trimming. Across this sample there are over 25,000 clones, with roughly 79% seen only once. The ten top clones hold less than 7.5% of the sample.

Specimen: CD4+ T cells from PBMCs cultured with SARS-CoV-2 spike peptides, collected after COVID-19 vaccination. This specimen's cell subset or site label, interpreted: SARS-CoV-2 spike overlapping peptide pool stimulation. This chain joins TRBV5-1 to TRBJ1-1, with TRBD1 as a weak D call on 6 bases. This TCR came from a human donor who received a COVID-19 vaccine. Some clones in this sample may be carry-over from other donors' samples. The nucleotide sequence reads as follows: TGCGCCAGCAGCCACCCGTCAGGGGACCTAAAATCTATTGGCTTAGAGTGGAAGAACACTGAAGCTTTCTTT. Translated, it gives CASSHPSGDLKSIGLEWKNTEAFF. The full variable domain, with segments outside the CDR3 supplied by the reference TRBV5-1 and TRBJ1-1 proteins, appears as KAGVTQTPRYLIKTRGQQVTLSCSPISGHRSVSWYQQTPGQGLQFLFEYFSETQRNKGNFPGRFSGRQFSNSRSEMNVSTLELGDSALYLCASSHPSGDLKSIGLEWKNTEAFFGQGTRLTVV.